These 22 T cell receptor beta chains originate from one sample sequenced in a study of identifying expanded T cells in peripheral blood. TCRdb keeps only in-frame clones here, not all; method: immunoSEQ multiplex PCR. The sample contains 91,000 or so clones, roughly 90% of which appear only once. The sequenced material came from blood. These receptors all come from a person aged 18 to 75 in good health.

This clone appeared a few times. The gene calls are TRBV7-3 and TRBJ2-1, with 13 nucleotides matching TRBD2. The J segment lost 0 bases and the V segment lost 0 bases, leaving 11 bases of the junction unmatched. CDR1 is SGHTA and CDR2 is FQGTGA in the germline V gene. The CDR3 extends over 21 amino acids. CDR3 nucleotides: TGTGCCAGCAGCTTAACGAGATGGACTAGCGGGGGACAAACCTCCTACAATGAGCAGTTCTTC. It specifies CASSLTRWTSGGQTSYNEQFF.

This chain uses TRBV28 with TRBJ1-2, with D possibly being TRBD1 (6 bases). This CDR3 spans 17 amino acids. Trimming stripped 3 bases from V and 4 bases from J, with 21 bases between. Looked up from germline, CDR1 is MDHEN and CDR2 is SYDVKM. This chain's CDR3 is CASSFTGRLIHGYGYTF. DNA of the CDR3: TGTGCCAGCAGTTTTACAGGGAGGTTGATCCATGGCTATGGCTACACCTTC.

The chain couples TRBV2 to TRBJ2-5; D is unresolved. From germline, CDR1 is SNHLY and CDR2 FYNNEI. The CDR3 is 12 amino acids. Between the trimmed V and J ends, which lost 6 bases and 3 bases, there was a span of 8 bases. CDR3 residues: CASRAVEETQYF. CDR3 bases: TGTGCCAGCAGAGCTGTTGAAGAGACCCAGTACTTC.

The chain joins TRBV11-3 to TRBJ2-2; D is ambiguous. Between the trimmed V and J ends, which lost 1 base and 1 base, there was a span of 7 bases. Germline lookup yields CDR1 SGHNT and CDR2 YENEEA. This CDR3 has 15 residues. The CDR3 here is CASSLVAGNTGELFF. Written as DNA, the CDR3 is TGTGCCAGCAGCTTAGTGGCAGGGAACACCGGGGAGCTGTTTTTT.

V gene TRBV7-8 combines with J gene TRBJ2-1; 8 bases agree with TRBD2. The V and J ends lost 7 bases and 4 bases, in that order; junction bases with no gene match: 6. Germline assignment: CDR1 SGHVS and CDR2 FQNEAQ. The CDR3 length is 14 residues. This CDR3 reads CASTPTSDYNEQFF. CDR3 sequence (DNA): TGTGCCAGCACACCGACTAGCGATTACAATGAGCAGTTCTTC.

The CDR3 nucleotides are TGTGCCAGCAGCTACGAAAGGGGCGTTAAAAACATTCAGTACTTC. This translates into CASSYERGVKNIQYF. The chain carries TRBV6-1 and TRBJ2-4; D is perhaps TRBD1 (5 bases). The CDR3 length is 15 residues. Trimming pared 6 bases from V and 4 bases from J, leaving 16 bases between. Germline V lookup: CDR1 MNHNS, CDR2 SASEGT.

V is TRBV29-1 and J is TRBJ1-5, with 7 positions matching TRBD1. This CDR3 comprises 14 residues. The V segment lost 7 bases and the J segment 3 bases; nucleotides outside the gene matches: 9. The germline V gene encodes CDR1 SQVTM and CDR2 ANQGSEA. The CDR3 coding sequence is TGCAGCGCTTACCTGACAGGGTACAATCAGCCCCAGCATTTT. Its translation is CSAYLTGYNQPQHF.

The chain couples TRBV10-2 to TRBJ2-1; D is undetermined. The CDR3 is made up of 15 amino acids. Trimming cost V 4 bases and J 0 bases, with 10 bases left between them. From germline, CDR1 is WSHSY and CDR2 SAAADI. The CDR3 here is CASSAWSSSYNEQFF. Written as DNA, the CDR3 is TGCGCCAGCAGTGCTTGGTCGAGCTCCTACAATGAGCAGTTCTTC.

This sequence joins TRBV28 and TRBJ1-5; 8 nucleotides agree with TRBD1. CDR3 length: 17 amino acids. The V segment lost 5 bases and the J segment 0 bases; nucleotides outside the gene matches: 9. Germline V gives CDR1 MDHEN, CDR2 SYDVKM. This CDR3 is CASSGAGTGLSNQPQHF. CDR3 bases: TGTGCCAGCAGTGGCGCCGGGACAGGACTTAGCAATCAGCCCCAGCATTTT. The full variable domain, its missing parts supplied by reference TRBV28 and TRBJ1-5, is DVKVTQSSRYLVKRTGEKVFLECVQDMDHENMFWYRQDPGLGLRLIYFSYDVKMKEKGDIPEGYSVSREKKERFSLILESASTNQTSMYLCASSGAGTGLSNQPQHFGDGTRLSIL.

V is TRBV30 and J is TRBJ1-4; 7 bases match TRBD1. The CDR3 totals 13 residues. Trimming at V came to 7 bases and at J to 13 bases, leaving 15 bases not matched to a gene. Germline V gene data show CDR1 as GTSNPN and CDR2 as SVGIG (reference sequence). The CDR3 sequence is CAFRGSLSGGLFF. CDR3 in DNA: TGTGCCTTCCGCGGCAGCCTCTCAGGGGGACTGTTTTTT.

The chain employs TRBV29-1 and TRBJ2-7, with 7 nucleotides matching TRBD1. Germline V gene data show CDR1 as SQVTM and CDR2 as ANQGSEA. This CDR3 is built from 16 residues. J gave up 2 bases and V 1 base, and 11 bases lay outside the gene matches. The CDR3 DNA sequence: TGCAGCGTTGAAGTTTGGACGCAGGGGGTAGCCTACGAGCAGTACTTC. Protein sequence: CSVEVWTQGVAYEQYF.

This chain links TRBV28 with TRBJ2-7, with D possibly matching TRBD1 (7 bases). The germline V gene has CDR1 MDHEN and CDR2 SYDVKM. The CDR3 loop spans 19 amino acids. V lost 3 bases to trimming and J lost 2 bases, with 26 bases between them. CDR3 in amino acids: CASSFPGARGTGPTYEQYF. DNA for the CDR3: TGTGCCAGCAGTTTTCCGGGGGCCAGGGGGACGGGTCCTACCTACGAGCAGTACTTC.

This chain links TRBV7-2 with TRBJ2-7, with D perhaps TRBD1 or TRBD2 (5 bases each). The V end was cut by 3 bases, the J end by 1 base, with 13 bases between. The germline V gene has CDR1 SGHTA and CDR2 FQGNSA. The CDR3 is made up of 15 amino acids. This CDR3 is CASSFAGTGSYEQYF. As DNA, the CDR3 is TGTGCCAGCAGCTTCGCCGGGACGGGTTCCTACGAGCAGTACTTC. Based on the CDR3 plus reference TRBV7-2 and TRBJ2-7, the full variable domain is GAGVSQSPSNKVTEKGKDVELRCDPISGHTALYWYRQSLGQGLEFLIYFQGNSAPDKSGLPSDRFSAERTGGSVSTLTIQRTQQEDSAVYLCASSFAGTGSYEQYFGPGTRLTVT.

The genes are TRBV9 and TRBJ2-5, with 9 bases that match TRBD2. CDR1 is SGDLS and CDR2 is YYNGEE in the germline V gene. Losses at the gene ends were 3 bases for V and 2 bases for J; bases not matched to a gene: 11. The CDR3 spans 17 residues. CDR3 DNA sequence: TGTGCCAGCAGCGAGAGGGACAGCGGGGGGCTTCAAGAGACCCAGTACTTC. Its translation: CASSERDSGGLQETQYF.

V and J are TRBV12-5 and TRBJ2-1; the D gene is possibly TRBD2 (7 bases). The V end lost 6 bases, the J end lost 1 base, and 16 bases lay between the germline ends. The CDR3 extends over 16 amino acids. Germline lookup yields CDR1 LGHNT and CDR2 FRNRAP. The CDR3 nucleotides are TGTGCTAGTGGCCTTGGGGGAGGGGGGTCCTACAATGAGCAGTTCTTC. This translates into CASGLGGGGSYNEQFF.

The chain combines TRBV7-9 with TRBJ1-5; no clear D. CDR3 length equals 13 residues. CDR1 is SEHNR, CDR2 FQNEAQ, per germline (reference sequence). The V end was cut by 5 bases, the J end by 1 base, with 6 bases between. CDR3 sequence reads: CASSHGSNQPQHF. CDR3 nucleotides: TGTGCCAGCAGCCATGGGAGCAATCAGCCCCAGCATTTT. Supplemented by reference TRBV7-9 and TRBJ1-5, the full variable domain reads DTGVSQNPRHKITKRGQNVTFRCDPISEHNRLYWYRQTLGQGPEFLTYFQNEAQLEKSRLLSDRFSAERPKGSFSTLEIQRTEQGDSAMYLCASSHGSNQPQHFGDGTRLSIL.

The chain combines TRBV6-5 with TRBJ1-5; 10 nucleotides match TRBD1. Looked up from germline, CDR1 is MNHEY and CDR2 is SVGAGI. The CDR3 has 14 amino acids. J lost 7 bases, V lost 10 bases, and 10 bases had no gene match. Here the CDR3 DNA reads TGTGCCATAAAGGACAGGGGGGACGGGCAGCCCCAGCATTTT. Its translation is CAIKDRGDGQPQHF.

This sequence joins TRBV10-1 and TRBJ2-7; 8 bases agree with TRBD2. This CDR3 has 13 residues. V lost 7 bases, J lost 3 bases, and 5 bases stayed unmatched. Germline V gene lookup returns CDR1 WNHNN and CDR2 SYGVQD (reference sequence). The CDR3 sequence is CASTTGGRYEQYF. Written as DNA, the CDR3 is TGCGCCAGCACTACGGGGGGGCGCTACGAGCAGTACTTC.

The gene calls are TRBV19 and TRBJ1-2; D is uncertain. The CDR3 runs to 13 residues. The germline CDR1 and CDR2 sequences are LNHDA and SQIVND (reference sequence). V lost 3 bases to trimming and J lost 2 bases, with 7 bases between them. The CDR3 protein is CASSMEGNYGYTF. CDR3 nucleotides: TGTGCCAGTAGTATGGAAGGGAACTATGGCTACACCTTC.

This clone was seen just once. CDR3 bases: TGTGCCAGCTCACCTCCTTCGTCAGTTGCATCCTATGGCTACACCTTC. It yields the protein CASSPPSSVASYGYTF. The chain recombines TRBV18 with TRBJ1-2; no clear D. The V gene lost 3 bases and the J gene lost 4 bases, with 18 bases spanning the gap. CDR3 length: 16 amino acids. Germline values: CDR1 KGHSH, CDR2 LQKENI.

The chain is built from TRBV6-5 and TRBJ2-3; D possibly uses TRBD1 or TRBD2 (5 bases each). V lost 5 bases to trimming and J lost 6 bases, with 9 bases between them. This CDR3 contains 12 residues. Germline V gene sequence: CDR1 MNHEY, CDR2 SVGAGI. The CDR3 nucleotides are TGTGCCAGCAGTAGGGACGGGGATACGCAGTATTTT. Its protein is CASSRDGDTQYF.

This chain connects TRBV5-4 to TRBJ1-2, with 9 bases fitting TRBD1. Germline lookup yields CDR1 SGHNT and CDR2 YYREEE (reference sequence). The CDR3 is made up of 16 amino acids. Trimming removed 1 base from V and 6 bases from J; junction bases left unmatched: 10. CDR3 DNA sequence: TGTGCCAGCAGCTTGTACTCGGGACAGGGAGGCGATGGCTACACCTTC. Its translation is CASSLYSGQGGDGYTF. The full variable domain, completed using reference TRBV5-4 and TRBJ1-2, is ETGVTQSPTHLIKTRGQQVTLRCSSQSGHNTVSWYQQALGQGPQFIFQYYREEENGRGNFPPRFSGLQFPNYSSELNVNALELDDSALYLCASSLYSGQGGDGYTFGSGTRLTVV.